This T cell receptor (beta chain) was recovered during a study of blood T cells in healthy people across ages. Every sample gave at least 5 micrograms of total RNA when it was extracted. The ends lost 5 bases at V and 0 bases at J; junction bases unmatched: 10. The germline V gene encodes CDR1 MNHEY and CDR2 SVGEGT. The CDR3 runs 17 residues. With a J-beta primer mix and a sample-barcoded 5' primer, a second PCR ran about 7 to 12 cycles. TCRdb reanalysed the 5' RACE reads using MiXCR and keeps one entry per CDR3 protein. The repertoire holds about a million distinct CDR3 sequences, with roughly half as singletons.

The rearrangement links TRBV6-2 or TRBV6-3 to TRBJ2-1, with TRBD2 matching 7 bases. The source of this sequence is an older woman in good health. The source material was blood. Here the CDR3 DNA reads TGTGCCAGCAGTAGTAGAGATAGCGGGTTCTCCTACAATGAGCAGTTCTTC. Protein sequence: CASSSRDSGFSYNEQFF.